This entry lists 13 T cell receptor beta chains sequenced from one sample in a study of beta chain features in type 1 diabetes. The authors reverse transcribed all of the isolated RNA, so sequencing captured expressed TCRB transcripts. The repertoire was sequenced with immunoSEQ multiplex PCR; TCRdb's copy has only in-frame clones and lacks some. Of a few hundred thousand clones listed, around 28% were seen once; the top ten hold 0.06% to 0.07%. The specimen sequenced was naive CD4+ T cells from blood. Every receptor here comes from a man younger than 35 in good health.

J is TRBJ2-4 and V is TRBV5-4; 7 bases agree with TRBD1. Germline CDR1 and CDR2: SGHNT and YYREEE (reference sequence). CDR3 size: 16 residues. Trimming took 4 bases from V and 2 from J; bases not matched to a gene: 9. CDR3 nucleotide sequence: TGTGCCAGCAGCCGAGGGGACAGTGGGCCCAAAAACATTCAGTACTTC. Translating it yields CASSRGDSGPKNIQYF.

There are a few counts of this clone. The V gene is TRBV20-1, the J gene TRBJ1-2; no firm D call. The V and J ends lost 5 bases and 8 bases respectively, with 9 bases between them. Germline V CDR1 and CDR2: DFQATT, SNEGSKA (reference sequence). This CDR3 region has 10 residues. CDR3 nucleotides: TGCAGTGCTGGTTACCGGGGCTACACCTTC. Its protein is CSAGYRGYTF.

This chain links TRBV5-4 with TRBJ2-7; D is perhaps TRBD1 or TRBD2 (5 bases each). CDR1 and CDR2 from the germline V gene are SGHNT and YYREEE (reference sequence). The CDR3 sequence is 16 residues long. Trimming stripped 4 bases from V and 1 base from J, with 18 bases between. The CDR3 DNA reads TGTGCCAGCAGCAGAGGGTCGGGGCCCCCATCCTACGAGCAGTACTTC. Its translation is CASSRGSGPPSYEQYF.

This clone has only a few counts. The chain has TRBV9 and TRBJ1-4; a weak D match, TRBD1 (6 bases). V gave up 4 bases and J gave up 7 bases, with 17 bases separating them. CDR1 and CDR2 from the germline V gene are SGDLS and YYNGEE. The CDR3 is made up of 15 amino acids. CDR3 DNA sequence: TGTGCCAGCAGCTCCGACATAGGGGGGAGTGAAAAACTGTTTTTT. This encodes CASSSDIGGSEKLFF.

The chain carries TRBV15 and TRBJ2-2; D might be TRBD1 (5 bases). Between the trimmed V and J ends, which lost 1 base and 4 bases, there was a span of 7 bases. This CDR3 has 14 residues. Germline loops: CDR1 LNHNV, CDR2 YYDKDF (reference sequence). The chain's CDR3 is CATSRGQPTGELFF. CDR3 in DNA: TGTGCCACCAGCAGAGGACAGCCCACCGGGGAGCTGTTTTTT.

This clone was seen more than once but under ten times. The chain employs TRBV27 and TRBJ2-7; TRBD1 matches 7 bases. The CDR3 consists of 13 residues. The germline CDR1 and CDR2 sequences are MNHEY and SMNVEV (reference sequence). The junction had 6 bases not matched to a gene; V was cut back by 6 bases and J by 4 bases. This CDR3 is CASSLSDRYEQYF. The CDR3 DNA reads TGTGCCAGCAGCCTCTCGGACAGGTACGAGCAGTACTTC.

This clone turned up a few times. The chain recombines TRBV4-2 with TRBJ1-2; 12 bases are shared with TRBD1. The CDR3 consists of 15 residues. Germline V gives CDR1 LGHNA, CDR2 YNFKEQ. V dropped 4 bases and J dropped 2; count of bases not matched to a gene: 2. This CDR3 reads CASSPGTGGNYGYTF. The CDR3, as DNA: TGTGCCAGCAGCCCCGGGACAGGGGGCAACTATGGCTACACCTTC.

The rearrangement uses TRBV27 and TRBJ2-3; D is uncertain. V gave up 3 bases and J gave up 0 bases, with 4 bases separating them. This CDR3 is built from 13 residues. Germline values: CDR1 MNHEY, CDR2 SMNVEV (reference sequence). CDR3 DNA sequence: TGTGCCAGCAGTTTTAGGAGCACAGATACGCAGTATTTT. It specifies CASSFRSTDTQYF.

This clone is a singleton in its sample. This chain connects TRBV2 to TRBJ1-2; a possible D gene is TRBD1 (5 bases). Trimming removed 9 bases at V and 2 bases at J, with 13 bases between. Germline V gene lookup returns CDR1 SNHLY and CDR2 FYNNEI. CDR3 length equals 13 residues. The CDR3 bases are TGTGCCAGAGGCCGGGACGACAACTATGGCTACACCTTC. Protein product: CARGRDDNYGYTF.

This clone appeared a single time. The chain joins TRBV9 to TRBJ2-7; TRBD1 matches at 9 bases. The germline CDR1 and CDR2 sequences are SGDLS and YYNGEE. Germline trimming cut 4 bases from V and 6 bases from J; bases unmatched to any gene: 11. The CDR3 sequence is 15 residues long. CDR3 amino acids: CASSLAGTGFGEQYF. DNA of the CDR3: TGTGCCAGCAGCCTGGCGGGGACAGGGTTCGGCGAGCAGTACTTC.

The rearrangement uses TRBV29-1 and TRBJ2-7, with 7 nucleotides matching TRBD2. The CDR3 consists of 16 residues. Germline V gene data show CDR1 as SQVTM and CDR2 as ANQGSEA. J lost 1 base, V lost 6 bases, and 15 bases had no gene match. This CDR3 reads CSVSKGLPTRSYEQYF. The CDR3 nucleotides read TGCAGCGTCTCAAAGGGACTACCGACCCGATCCTACGAGCAGTACTTC.

The chain recombines TRBV7-2 with TRBJ2-1; 9 nucleotides align to TRBD1. CDR1 is SGHTA, CDR2 FQGNSA, per germline. CDR3 size: 15 residues. V lost 2 bases, J lost 7 bases, and 6 bases stayed unmatched. CDR3 nucleotides: TGTGCCAGCAGCTTACTTGGGACAGGGTGGAATGAGCAGTTCTTC. It codes for CASSLLGTGWNEQFF.

The chain has TRBV18 and TRBJ1-1; 10 bases align to TRBD1. V trimming: 5 bases; J trimming: 0 bases; junction bases outside the gene matches: 12. Germline values: CDR1 KGHSH, CDR2 LQKENI. The CDR3 contains 18 residues. CDR3 region: CASSTLTGGSSVNTEAFF. The DNA of the CDR3 is TGTGCCAGCTCAACCCTGACAGGGGGCAGTTCTGTGAACACTGAAGCTTTCTTT. The full variable domain, rest sourced from reference TRBV18 and TRBJ1-1, is NAGVMQNPRHLVRRRGQEARLRCSPMKGHSHVYWYRQLPEEGLKFMVYLQKENIIDESGMPKERFSAEFPKEGPSILRIQQVVRGDSAAYFCASSTLTGGSSVNTEAFFGQGTRLTVV.